This T cell receptor (beta chain) comes out of a study of T cells in Graves' hyperthyroidism and ophthalmopathy. Study results and caveats: Progression to ophthalmopathy was predicted a median of about 6.6 months early. Blood also showed most of the thyroid clonotypes that were expanded above 0.001.

Patients were excluded for uncontrolled infection, other autoimmune disease, pregnancy or lactation. Diagnosis rested on symptoms, serum thyroxine and TRAb, thyroid ultrasound, and orbital computed tomography. RNA transcripts served as the template for amplifying TCR beta CDR3 regions. The HTBI primer set drove a first-round RT-PCR of the TCR CDR3. TCRdb processed the multiplex PCR reads anew with MiXCR; each CDR3 protein has one entry. This table has around 350,000 distinct CDR3 sequences, 15% to 19% appearing once. This clonotype showed up many times. Its antigen is as yet unknown. V shed 2 bases, J shed 6 bases, and the junction held 4 bases outside the gene matches. Per the germline V gene, CDR1 is DFQATT and CDR2 is SNEGSKA (reference sequence). This CDR3 comprises 13 residues.

The TCR comes from a woman under 30 with Graves' hyperthyroidism that later progressed to Graves' ophthalmopathy. Sequenced: blood. This rearrangement joins TRBV20-1 to TRBJ2-7; 10 positions agree with TRBD2. CDR3 bases: TGCAGTGCTAGATCCGGGACTAGCGTCGAGCAGTACTTC. Residues: CSARSGTSVEQYF.